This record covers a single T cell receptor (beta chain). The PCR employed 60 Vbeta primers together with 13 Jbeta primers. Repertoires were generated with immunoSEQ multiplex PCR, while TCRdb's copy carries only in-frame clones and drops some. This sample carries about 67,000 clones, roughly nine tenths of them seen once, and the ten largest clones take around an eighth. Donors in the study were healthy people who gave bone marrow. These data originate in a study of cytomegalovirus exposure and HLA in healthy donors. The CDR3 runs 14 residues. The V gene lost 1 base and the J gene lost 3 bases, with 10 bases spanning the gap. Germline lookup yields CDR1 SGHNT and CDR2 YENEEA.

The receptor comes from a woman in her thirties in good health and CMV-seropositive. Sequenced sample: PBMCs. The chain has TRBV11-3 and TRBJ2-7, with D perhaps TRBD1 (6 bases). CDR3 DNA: TGTGCCAGCAGCTTAGGGTCACAGGGCTACGAGCAGTACTTC. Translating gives CASSLGSQGYEQYF.